This is a list of T cell receptor beta chains from one sample in a study of blood T cell repertoires in COVID-19. Assay used: immunoSEQ multiplex PCR; TCRdb lists only in-frame clones, some missing. The sample holds around 500,000 clones, around 89% seen once. The sample taken for sequencing was PBMCs or T cells enriched from blood (not recorded which). These receptor sequences come from a middle-aged woman who had recovered from COVID-19. The CDR3 runs from the conserved cysteine through the conserved F or W. The order of the fields is D gene, J gene, V gene, CDR3 DNA, CDR3 protein. D genes are given only for firm matches.

TRBD2 | TRBJ2-5 | TRBV6-5 | TGTGCCAGCAGCCCGGGGGGGCCCTCGGGAGAGACCCAGTACTTC | CASSPGGPSGETQYF
TRBD1 | TRBJ2-7 | TRBV18 | TGTGCCAGCTCACCCGACAGGGGGGCCTACGAGCAGTACTTC | CASSPDRGAYEQYF
TRBD1 | TRBJ2-5 | TRBV5-1 | TGCGCCAGCAGCTCAGTAACAGGGGGCCAAGAGACCCAGTACTTC | CASSSVTGGQETQYF
TRBD2 | TRBJ2-1 | TRBV6-5 | TGTGCCAGCAGTCCGAGGACTAGCGGCCACAATGAGCAGTTCTTC | CASSPRTSGHNEQFF
- | TRBJ2-2 | TRBV4-2 | TGTGCCAGCAGCCAAAACGAGCTAAACACCGGGGAGCTGTTTTTT | CASSQNELNTGELFF
TRBD1 | TRBJ2-7 | TRBV4-3 | TGCGCCAGCAGCCAAGATAGGGACAGGCGTCCCTATGGCCATTCCTACGAGCAGTACTTC | CASSQDRDRRPYGHSYEQYF
TRBD2 | TRBJ2-1 | TRBV5-1 | TGCGCCAGCAGAGAGGGGACTAGCGAGGATCGGGGGCAGTTCTTC | CASREGTSEDRGQFF
- | TRBJ1-2 | TRBV7-8 | TGTGCCAGCAGCTTAGTAACGGGAGACTATGGCTACACCTTC | CASSLVTGDYGYTF
- | TRBJ2-3 | TRBV24-1 | TGTGCCACCAGTGATTTGTCGGGTTCAGCCCGGGTTGTGAATACGCAGTATTTT | CATSDLSGSARVVNTQYF
- | TRBJ2-5 | TRBV29-1 | TGCAGCGGGGGGAGGGGGCAGGCCCAGTACTTC | CSGGRGQAQYF